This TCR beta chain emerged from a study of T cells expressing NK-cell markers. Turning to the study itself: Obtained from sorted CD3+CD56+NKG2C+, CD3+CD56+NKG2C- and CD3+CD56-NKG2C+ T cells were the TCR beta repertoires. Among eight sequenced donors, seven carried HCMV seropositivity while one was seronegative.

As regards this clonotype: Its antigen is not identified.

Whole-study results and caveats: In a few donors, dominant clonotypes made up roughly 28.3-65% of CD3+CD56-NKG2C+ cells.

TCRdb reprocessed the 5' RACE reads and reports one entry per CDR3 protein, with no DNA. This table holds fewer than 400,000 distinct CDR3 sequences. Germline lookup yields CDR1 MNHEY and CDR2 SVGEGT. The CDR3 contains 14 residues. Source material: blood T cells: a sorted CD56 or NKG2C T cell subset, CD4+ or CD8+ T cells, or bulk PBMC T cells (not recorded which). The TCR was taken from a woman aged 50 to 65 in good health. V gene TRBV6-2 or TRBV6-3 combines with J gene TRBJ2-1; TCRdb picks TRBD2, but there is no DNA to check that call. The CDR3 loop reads CARHRWGALNEQFF.